This T cell receptor (beta chain) was sequenced in a study of blood T cell repertoires in COVID-19. About the study: Samples of COVID-19 (acute and convalescent) were obtained from the United States, Italy and Spain. PBMCs, B-cell-depleted T cells, or T cells provided the cDNA or gDNA that made up the material.

Original analysis: How many nucleated cells were present was estimated from reference gene primer amplification. TCRdb's copy holds only in-frame clones and misses some; the assay was immunoSEQ multiplex PCR. Clone size and V and J calls were adopted from that table, with D and trimming inferred from the DNA. The sample consists of 310,000 or so clones, approximately 87% of them appearing once. V gave up 2 bases and J gave up 4 bases; unmatched junction bases: 17. The germline V gene has CDR1 SGHTA and CDR2 FQGNSA. The CDR3 runs to 19 residues. The sequencing sample was made of peripheral blood. This receptor was identified in a woman aged 45-65 years with active or convalescent COVID-19. The J gene is TRBJ2-1, the V gene TRBV7-2; 7 bases fit TRBD2. For the CDR3, the DNA is TGTGCCAGCAGCTTAAGGTTGGCTAGCGGAAACCGAGTTTACAATGAGCAGTTCTTC. Its translation: CASSLRLASGNRVYNEQFF.